The present T cell receptor (beta chain) was sequenced within a study of blood T cell repertoires in COVID-19 (TCRdb year 2020). Study-level background: Collaborator samples came from the United States, Italy and Spain and covered acute and convalescent phases of COVID-19. The material from the prospective study consisted of cDNA or gDNA derived from T cells, B-cell-depleted T cells, or PBMCs. Subjects who had been exposed to COVID-19, were actively infected with it, or had recovered from it provided the deeply sampled blood TCRbeta repertoires that made up the dataset. A de-identified subject ID, COVID-19 status, age in years and sex were almost always included in the sample metadata. Samples were obtained from the ongoing ImmuneRACE study (first 160 participants) and from about 1,300 subjects provided by 6 global collaborators. The repertoires were made available in a free public database intended to serve as a resource for research on the immune response to SARS-CoV-2. HLA class I and class II types, where available, came from metadata supplied by the sample provider rather than from assay-based typing.

TCRbeta CDR3 regions were amplified from genomic DNA using the immunoSEQ Assay, a bias-controlled multiplex PCR. Per the original workflow: Nucleated cell counts per sample were estimated from amplification of reference gene primers within the assay. To quantify the absolute abundance of each unique TCRbeta CDR3 rearrangement, sequence reads were collapsed and filtered. Productive Simpson clonality was computed per sample as the square root of Simpson's diversity index over productive rearrangements. TCRdb mirrors the immuneACCESS table, restricted to in-frame sequences. Some clones are absent from its copies; in checked studies, under half trace to an unresolved V gene, and the reason for the others is unknown. From that table come the V and J calls and clone size; the DNA was used to work out D and trimming. The sample data list about 190,000 clones, and 84% of these were observed just once. Of the sample, roughly 3.1% is held by the ten largest clones.

Enrolling through a virtual design, the prospective study's participants ranged in age from about 18 to 89 years and lived across about two dozen United States geographic areas. To assign participants to cohorts, the prospective study relied on clinical history that participants themselves reported in a screening survey and a study questionnaire. Exposed participants had been in contact, within 2 weeks of entering the study, with a person who had a PCR-confirmed or clinician-diagnosed case of COVID-19. In the prospective study, mobile phlebotomists collected whole blood, serum and a nasopharyngeal or oropharyngeal swab from each participant. Participants in the prospective study had the option to provide additional blood draws and questionnaires over a roughly 2-month period. Before DNA extraction, blood samples from the prospective study were shipped at room temperature or frozen. Study-wide findings and limitations: The amount of clinical and demographic metadata varied by source and participant and was provided uncurated.

With respect to this clone: It has no known antigen specificity. Per-nucleotide qualities are absent, and no much larger clonotype sits a single base away.

From the germline V gene, CDR1 is MGHRA and CDR2 is YSYEKL. V is cut by 0 bases and J by 5 bases, and the space between the germline ends is 5 bases. Including cysteine and phenylalanine, the CDR3 has 12 amino acids. Left in the record is the CDR3 DNA by itself, 36 bases read in frame from the first base. Sequencing was done on a sample of PBMCs or T cells enriched from blood (not recorded which). This receptor was identified in a woman aged 25 to 39 who had been exposed to COVID-19. The rearrangement joined TRBV4-1 to TRBJ2-7; the D gene cannot be named for sure. The CDR3 protein: CASSQDSHEQYF. The sequenced DNA is TGCGCCAGCAGCCAAGATAGCCACGAGCAGTACTTC.